Following are 25 T cell receptor beta chains from one sample sequenced in a study of CD8 T cells in Susac syndrome. With random hexamers, reverse transcription was performed on 0.5 to 1 ug of RNA. TCRdb analysed the immunoSEQ multiplex PCR reads with MiXCR anew, one entry per CDR3 protein. The sample yields tens of thousands of distinct CDR3 sequences, just over 90% seen once. The sample taken for sequencing was CD8+ T cells from PBMCs. The origin of the receptors is a human donor in good health.

The V and J genes are TRBV5-1 and TRBJ2-1, with TRBD2 identical over 11 bases. J was trimmed by 4 bases and V by 4 bases; bases with no gene match: 13. Per the germline V gene, CDR1 is SGHRS and CDR2 is YFSETQ. CDR3 length: 18 amino acids. CDR3 residues: CASSPPRASSGGYNEQFF. The CDR3 region has the DNA TGCGCCAGCAGCCCCCCACGCGCATCTAGCGGGGGGTACAATGAGCAGTTCTTC.

The rearrangement uses TRBV28 and TRBJ1-1, with 8 bases fitting TRBD1. The CDR3 covers 17 residues. Germline CDR1 is MDHEN and CDR2 is SYDVKM. After removal of 8 bases from V and 0 bases from J, the junction contained 14 bases not matched to a gene. CDR3 region: CASGDRSGLGVNTEAFF. The CDR3 nucleotides are TGTGCCAGCGGGGACAGGTCGGGCCTTGGGGTGAACACTGAAGCTTTCTTT. The full variable domain, its missing parts supplied by reference TRBV28 and TRBJ1-1, is DVKVTQSSRYLVKRTGEKVFLECVQDMDHENMFWYRQDPGLGLRLIYFSYDVKMKEKGDIPEGYSVSREKKERFSLILESASTNQTSMYLCASGDRSGLGVNTEAFFGQGTRLTVV.

The CDR3 sequence is CASSLEGGSYNEQFF. CDR3 bases: TGTGCCAGCAGCTTGGAGGGGGGCTCCTACAATGAGCAGTTCTTC. The chain carries TRBV5-6 and TRBJ2-1; the D call may be TRBD1 or TRBD2 (6 bases each). Trimming cost V 0 bases and J 0 bases, with 7 bases left between them. CDR1 is SGHDT, CDR2 YYEEEE, per germline. This CDR3 region has 15 residues.

J is TRBJ2-5 and V is TRBV10-3; D call uncertain. Trimming removed 4 bases at V and 5 bases at J, with 11 bases between. This CDR3 comprises 13 residues. CDR1 and CDR2 from the germline V gene are ENHRY and SYGVKD. CDR3 loop: CAISGTDAETQYF. The CDR3 DNA reads TGTGCCATCAGTGGGACGGATGCGGAGACCCAGTACTTC.

V gene TRBV7-9 combines with J gene TRBJ2-5; D might be TRBD2 (5 bases). V was pared by 4 bases and J by 2 bases, with 11 bases between. CDR3 length equals 14 residues. Germline assignment: CDR1 SEHNR and CDR2 FQNEAQ (reference sequence). CDR3 in amino acids: CASSSTGVQETQYF. The CDR3 DNA reads TGTGCCAGCAGCTCGACCGGGGTACAAGAGACCCAGTACTTC.

The chain carries TRBV5-4 and TRBJ1-2, with D hard to call. This CDR3 is built from 12 residues. Trimming shortened V by 3 bases and J by 7 bases, and 10 bases separated the two germline ends. Germline V gives CDR1 SGHNT, CDR2 YYREEE (reference sequence). CDR3 sequence: CASSWGSGGYTF. The CDR3 DNA reads TGTGCCAGCAGCTGGGGTTCGGGTGGCTACACCTTC.

The chain carries TRBV15 and TRBJ2-2, with a tentative D call TRBD1 (6 bases). Germline CDR1 LNHNV, CDR2 YYDKDF (reference sequence). CDR3 length: 15 amino acids. V was pared by 7 bases and J by 1 base, with 13 bases between. The DNA of the CDR3 is TGTGCCACCATTGAGAGGGGGAAGAACACCGGGGAGCTGTTTTTT. This gives the protein CATIERGKNTGELFF.

The chain couples TRBV9 to TRBJ2-7, with 11 bases lining up with TRBD1. Trimming cost V 4 bases and J 2 bases; bases outside gene matches: 8. The CDR3 is made up of 16 amino acids. Germline loops: CDR1 SGDLS, CDR2 YYNGEE. CDR3 region: CASSLSSGQGAYEQYF. DNA of the CDR3: TGTGCCAGCAGCCTAAGCTCGGGACAGGGGGCCTACGAGCAGTACTTC.

The chain recombines TRBV30 with TRBJ1-2, with TRBD1 matching 12 bases. The J segment lost 4 bases and the V segment lost 0 bases, leaving 9 bases of the junction unmatched. Germline V gives CDR1 GTSNPN, CDR2 SVGIG (reference sequence). The CDR3 has 17 residues. The CDR3, as DNA: TGTGCCTGGAGTGTACCGGGACAGGGGGCCTTTGGCTATGGCTACACCTTC. Translation: CAWSVPGQGAFGYGYTF.

This rearrangement joins TRBV29-1 to TRBJ1-2; D not certain. CDR3 length equals 11 residues. Germline V gene lookup returns CDR1 SQVTM and CDR2 ANQGSEA. The ends were cut back, 0 bases at V and 8 bases at J, with 7 bases in the middle. CDR3 DNA: TGCAGCGTTGAAGAGTCGGGGGGCTACACCTTC. Its translation: CSVEESGGYTF.

V gene TRBV5-4 combines with J gene TRBJ2-4, with 9 bases matching TRBD2. The germline V gene has CDR1 SGHNT and CDR2 YYREEE (reference sequence). The V gene end was trimmed by 0 bases and the J gene end by 3 bases; junction bases not matched to a gene: 16. CDR3 length: 20 residues. The CDR3 DNA is TGTGCCAGCAGCTTGGTGTTTGGCGGGGGGGCGGGGTTGGTCAAAAACATTCAGTACTTC. Its protein product is CASSLVFGGGAGLVKNIQYF.

The chain employs TRBV14 and TRBJ1-2; D remains unclear. The CDR3 consists of 15 residues. Looked up from germline, CDR1 is SGHDN and CDR2 is FVKESK. Trimming took off 1 base at V and 4 bases at J, with 13 bases between the two ends. The CDR3 nucleotides are TGTGCCAGCAGCCAAGGACCGAGCCCCCTCTATGGCTACACCTTC. Its protein product is CASSQGPSPLYGYTF.

The chain links TRBV18 to TRBJ1-5; maybe TRBD1 (5 bases). CDR3 length: 15 residues. Germline V gives CDR1 KGHSH, CDR2 LQKENI. V dropped 4 bases and J dropped 5 bases, with 15 bases sitting between them. The CDR3 reads CASSRVSREDQPQHF. For the CDR3, the DNA is TGTGCCAGCTCACGGGTATCCAGGGAAGATCAGCCCCAGCATTTT.

The chain has TRBV6-1 and TRBJ1-2, with D tentatively TRBD1 (6 bases). Germline assignment: CDR1 MNHNS and CDR2 SASEGT. The CDR3 has 15 residues. Trimming shortened V by 6 bases and J by 6 bases, and 20 bases separated the two germline ends. CDR3 sequence (DNA): TGTGCCAGCAGAGATTACCTGACAGGTTCGGATGGCTACACCTTC. Protein: CASRDYLTGSDGYTF.

V and J are TRBV27 and TRBJ1-6; 8 nucleotides align to TRBD1. This CDR3 comprises 15 residues. Germline CDR1 is MNHEY and CDR2 is SMNVEV (reference sequence). The V and J ends lost 2 bases and 9 bases, in that order; junction bases with no gene match: 6. Written as DNA, the CDR3 is TGTGCCAGCAGTTTAGCGGACAGGGTTGGTTCACCCCTCCACTTT. This encodes CASSLADRVGSPLHF.

The rearrangement uses TRBV9 and TRBJ2-4, with D hard to call. The V end was cut by 1 base, the J end by 0 bases, with 5 bases between. Germline CDR1 SGDLS, CDR2 YYNGEE. The CDR3 length is 14 residues. The CDR3, as DNA: TGTGCCAGCAGCGTAAGCCTAGCCAAAAACATTCAGTACTTC. It encodes CASSVSLAKNIQYF.

The chain recombines TRBV29-1 with TRBJ2-7, with TRBD2 identical over 8 bases. V lost 5 bases and J lost 3; bases outside the gene matches: 6. The germline gives CDR1 SQVTM, CDR2 ANQGSEA. The CDR3 has 13 amino acids. The CDR3 loop reads CSVLTSESYEQYF. As DNA, the CDR3 is TGCAGCGTTCTGACTAGCGAGAGCTACGAGCAGTACTTC.

Written as DNA, the CDR3 is TGCAGCGTTGAAGGATTGGGCGGGCCAGGGAAAAACATTCAGTACTTC. This encodes CSVEGLGGPGKNIQYF. The chain has TRBV29-1 and TRBJ2-4; perhaps D is TRBD1 or TRBD2 (5 bases each). CDR3 length: 16 amino acids. The germline gives CDR1 SQVTM, CDR2 ANQGSEA. Trimming took off 1 base at V and 4 bases at J, with 17 bases between the two ends.

The V gene is TRBV2, the J gene TRBJ2-7; 8 nucleotides agree with TRBD1. J lost 0 bases, V lost 11 bases, and 6 bases had no gene match. CDR3 length: 13 amino acids. The germline gives CDR1 SNHLY, CDR2 FYNNEI. The CDR3 nucleotides read TGTGCCGGAAGGACAGGGAGCTCCTACGAGCAGTACTTC. This codes for CAGRTGSSYEQYF.

The rearrangement links TRBV5-1 to TRBJ1-1; D possibly corresponds to TRBD1 (5 bases). V was clipped by 1 base and J by 2 bases, with 15 bases between them. This CDR3 region has 16 residues. Germline assignment: CDR1 SGHRS and CDR2 YFSETQ. CDR3 coding DNA: TGCGCCAGCAGCTTGAAAATGGGGCAGCCCAACACTGAAGCTTTCTTT. As protein: CASSLKMGQPNTEAFF.

The V call is TRBV5-1, the J call TRBJ2-3; D uncertain. The germline CDR1 and CDR2 sequences are SGHRS and YFSETQ. The V end lost 3 bases, the J end lost 6 bases, and 11 bases lay between the germline ends. The CDR3 consists of 13 residues. The CDR3 DNA reads TGCGCCAGCAGCTCGGCTCCCTTGGATACGCAGTATTTT. This translates into CASSSAPLDTQYF.

J is TRBJ1-6 and V is TRBV28; 7 positions agree with TRBD1. The CDR3 sequence is 16 residues long. Unmatched junction bases numbered 9, after V lost 4 bases and J lost 6 bases. Germline V gene lookup returns CDR1 MDHEN and CDR2 SYDVKM. The CDR3 protein is CASSSPGQATNSPLHF. DNA of the CDR3: TGTGCCAGCAGTTCCCCTGGACAGGCCACTAATTCACCCCTCCACTTT. The variable domain in full, completed from reference TRBV28 and TRBJ1-6, reads DVKVTQSSRYLVKRTGEKVFLECVQDMDHENMFWYRQDPGLGLRLIYFSYDVKMKEKGDIPEGYSVSREKKERFSLILESASTNQTSMYLCASSSPGQATNSPLHFGNGTRLTVT.

The rearrangement links TRBV30 to TRBJ2-7; D is unresolved. Trimming took off 2 bases at V and 6 bases at J, with 14 bases between the two ends. CDR1 is GTSNPN, CDR2 SVGIG, per germline (reference sequence). The CDR3 runs 13 residues. The DNA of the CDR3 is TGTGCCTGGAGTCCAGGTTCTGGCACCGAGCAGTACTTC. It is translated as CAWSPGSGTEQYF.

The V gene is TRBV13, the J gene TRBJ2-5; TRBD2 aligns across 10 bases. CDR3 size: 17 residues. The V and J ends lost 0 bases and 4 bases, in that order; junction bases with no gene match: 8. CDR1 is PRHDT, CDR2 FYEKMQ, per germline (reference sequence). The CDR3 is CASSLGVAGGLGETQYF. The CDR3 DNA reads as TGTGCCAGCAGCTTAGGGGTAGCGGGGGGCCTCGGAGAGACCCAGTACTTC.

Regarding this clonotype: Sequence at one end of the junction differs from germline and may be a read error. This sequence joins TRBV13 and TRBJ2-7; 12 nucleotides agree with TRBD1. Germline CDR1 PRHDT, CDR2 FYEKMQ (reference sequence). The CDR3 totals 15 residues. CDR3 in DNA: TGTGCCAGCAGCTCCTCCGGGACAGGGGGCGAGGACTGCCTCTTC. This translates into CASSSSGTGGEDCLF.